This TCR beta chain was profiled in a study of T cells in Graves' hyperthyroidism and ophthalmopathy. Study-wide findings and caveats: Ophthalmopathy prediction by the model preceded onset by a median about 6 months.

The CDR3 contains 16 residues. Germline V gene lookup returns CDR1 SNHLY and CDR2 FYNNEI. J gave up 2 bases and V 7 bases, and 5 bases lay outside the gene matches. This clonotype was detected ten times or more. The antigen is not known. In the ophthalmopathy cohort, Clinical Activity Score was at least 3, NOSPECS grade at least 4, and duration under 3 months. From RNA transcripts, TCR beta CDR3 regions were amplified. First-round RT-PCR targeting the TCR CDR3 was performed with the HTBI primer set. TCRdb reanalysed the multiplex PCR reads using MiXCR and keeps one entry per CDR3 protein. The data show about 600,000 distinct CDR3 sequences, with around 16% seen just once and more than 3% held by the top ten.

The chain combines TRBV2 with TRBJ2-3; 14 bases map to TRBD2. Sequencing input: blood. The TCR sequence derives from a woman aged 40-49 years with Graves' ophthalmopathy. The CDR3: CASKGTSGSNTDTQYF. DNA of the CDR3: TGTGCCAGCAAAGGGACTAGCGGGAGTAACACAGATACGCAGTATTTT.